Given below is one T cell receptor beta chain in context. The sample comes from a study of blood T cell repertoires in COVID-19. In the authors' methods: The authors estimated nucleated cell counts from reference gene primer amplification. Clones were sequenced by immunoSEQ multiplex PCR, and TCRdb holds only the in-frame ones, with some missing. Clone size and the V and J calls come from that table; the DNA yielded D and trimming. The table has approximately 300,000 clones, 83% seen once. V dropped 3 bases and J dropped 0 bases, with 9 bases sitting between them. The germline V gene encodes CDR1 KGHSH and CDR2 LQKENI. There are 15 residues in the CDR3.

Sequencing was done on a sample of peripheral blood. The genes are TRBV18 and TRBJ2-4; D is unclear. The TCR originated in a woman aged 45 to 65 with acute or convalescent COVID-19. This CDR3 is CASSPPGLAKNIQYF. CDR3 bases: TGTGCCAGCTCACCTCCAGGTCTAGCCAAAAACATTCAGTACTTC.